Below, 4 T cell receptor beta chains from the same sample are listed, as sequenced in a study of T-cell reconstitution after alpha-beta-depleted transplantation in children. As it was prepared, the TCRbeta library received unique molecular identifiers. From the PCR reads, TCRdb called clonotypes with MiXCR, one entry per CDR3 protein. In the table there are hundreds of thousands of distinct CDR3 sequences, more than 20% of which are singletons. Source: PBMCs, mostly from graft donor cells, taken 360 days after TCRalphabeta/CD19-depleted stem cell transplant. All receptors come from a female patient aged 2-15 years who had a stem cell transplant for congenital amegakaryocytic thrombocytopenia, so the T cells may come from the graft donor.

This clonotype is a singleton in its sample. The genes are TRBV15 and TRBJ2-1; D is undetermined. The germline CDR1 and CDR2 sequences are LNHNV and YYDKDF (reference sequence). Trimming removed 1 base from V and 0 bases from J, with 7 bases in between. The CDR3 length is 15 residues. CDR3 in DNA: TGTGCCACCAGCAGAGCTGGGAACTCCTACAATGAGCAGTTCTTC. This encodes CATSRAGNSYNEQFF.

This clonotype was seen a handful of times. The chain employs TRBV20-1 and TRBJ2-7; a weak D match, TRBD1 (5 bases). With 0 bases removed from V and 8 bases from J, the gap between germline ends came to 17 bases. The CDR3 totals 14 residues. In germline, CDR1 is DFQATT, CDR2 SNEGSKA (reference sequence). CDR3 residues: CSARDLFGAIKQYF. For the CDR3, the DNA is TGCAGTGCTAGAGATCTCTTTGGGGCAATTAAGCAGTACTTC.

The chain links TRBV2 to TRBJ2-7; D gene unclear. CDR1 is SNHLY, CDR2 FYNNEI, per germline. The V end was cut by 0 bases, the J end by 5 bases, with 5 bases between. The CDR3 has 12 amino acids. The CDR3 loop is CASSEAGHEQYF. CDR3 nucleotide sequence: TGTGCCAGCAGTGAAGCGGGCCACGAGCAGTACTTC.

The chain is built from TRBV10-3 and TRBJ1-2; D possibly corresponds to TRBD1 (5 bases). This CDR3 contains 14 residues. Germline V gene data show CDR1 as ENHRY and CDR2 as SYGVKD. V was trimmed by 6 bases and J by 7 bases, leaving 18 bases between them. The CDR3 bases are TGTGCCATCAGCCCGACGCAAGGAGGGGTTGGCTACACCTTC. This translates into CAISPTQGGVGYTF.